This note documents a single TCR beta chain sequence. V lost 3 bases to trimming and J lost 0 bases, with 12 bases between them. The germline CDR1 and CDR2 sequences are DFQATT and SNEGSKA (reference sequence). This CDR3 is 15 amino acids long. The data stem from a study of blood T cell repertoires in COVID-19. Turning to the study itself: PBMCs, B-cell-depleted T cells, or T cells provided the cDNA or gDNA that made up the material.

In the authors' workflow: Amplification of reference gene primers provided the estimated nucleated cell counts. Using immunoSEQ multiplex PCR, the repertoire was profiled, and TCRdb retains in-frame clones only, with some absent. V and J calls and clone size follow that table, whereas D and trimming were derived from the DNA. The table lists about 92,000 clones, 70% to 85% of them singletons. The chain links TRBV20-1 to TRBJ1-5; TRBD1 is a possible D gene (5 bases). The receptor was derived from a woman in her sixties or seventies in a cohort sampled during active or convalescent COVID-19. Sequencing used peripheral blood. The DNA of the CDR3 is TGCAGTGCTAGTATGGGGGGGAATAGCAATCAGCCCCAGCATTTT. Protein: CSASMGGNSNQPQHF.